The present entry profiles one TCR beta chain with its context. Its cognate antigen is unknown. This sample is drawn from a study of cytomegalovirus exposure and HLA in healthy donors. As for the study in general: Inside one of the first data releases sat about 85 million unique TCRs taken from HLA-typed donors. Findings and caveats of the study: Cytomegalovirus association was listed for about 170 TCR beta chains. Both high specificity and high sensitivity reportedly marked the classifier's diagnosis of cytomegalovirus status. Within a later analysis, the majority of CMV-associated TCR beta chains appeared HLA-restricted.

The PCR had 60 Vbeta and 13 Jbeta primers. Method: immunoSEQ multiplex PCR; TCRdb's copy keeps in-frame clones and lacks some. The sample yields about 250,000 clones, around 80% seen once. Germline-derived CDR1 and CDR2 are GTSNPN and SVGIG (reference sequence). The CDR3 runs 15 residues. The V end was cut by 0 bases, the J end by 0 bases, with 9 bases between. The sample consisted of PBMCs. This TCR derives from a girl aged 2 to 9 in good health and CMV-seronegative. V usage is TRBV30 and J usage is TRBJ1-3; D call uncertain. CDR3 loop: CAWSVNLNSGNTIYF. CDR3 DNA sequence: TGTGCCTGGAGTGTAAACTTAAACTCTGGAAACACCATATATTTT.